The 7 T cell receptor beta chains listed next were all sequenced from one sample in a study of T-cell memory formation after mild COVID-19. TCRdb independently ran MiXCR on the 5' RACE reads; one entry per CDR3 protein. The data show nearly 350,000 distinct CDR3 sequences, 13% seen once. Sequenced material: PBMCs or a T cell subset sorted from them (not recorded which). All receptors come from a man aged 18 to 30 who had mild COVID-19 (a few samples of this study predate the infection). Cell type and time point are not known.

A few counts support this clonotype. This chain joins TRBV6-5 and TRBJ1-4, with D possibly matching TRBD1 (5 bases). Between the trimmed V and J ends, which lost 3 bases and 11 bases, there was a span of 16 bases. This CDR3 is built from 14 residues. CDR1 and CDR2 (germline): MNHEY, SVGAGI. The CDR3 reads CASSYSDGQGKLFF. Here the CDR3 DNA reads TGTGCCAGCAGTTATTCGGACGGACAAGGGAAACTGTTTTTT.

This clonotype was recorded a few times. The chain employs TRBV20-1 and TRBJ1-4; the match to TRBD1 covers 10 bases. The ends lost 2 bases at V and 8 bases at J; junction bases unmatched: 17. Per the germline V gene, CDR1 is DFQATT and CDR2 is SNEGSKA (reference sequence). The CDR3 runs 18 residues. CDR3 DNA: TGCAGTGCTAGACCGCGGCCGGGGACAGGGGCGGTTGGAGAAAAACTGTTTTTT. It codes for CSARPRPGTGAVGEKLFF.

This clonotype showed up just a few times. The genes are TRBV7-2 and TRBJ1-2; D gene uncertain. CDR1 and CDR2 from the germline V gene are SGHTA and FQGNSA. CDR3 length: 13 residues. V lost 3 bases to trimming and J lost 4 bases, with 9 bases between them. This chain's CDR3 is CASSFGTTYGYTF. CDR3 DNA: TGTGCCAGCAGCTTCGGAACAACCTATGGCTACACCTTC.

The CDR3 region has the DNA TGTGCCAGCAGAACCCTCACCCTTACCGACCGCCGGGTTGGGTATTCACCCCTCCACTTT. Translated, it gives CASRTLTLTDRRVGYSPLHF. The chain joins TRBV6-2 or TRBV6-3 to TRBJ1-6; D gene uncertain. Germline V gene sequence: CDR1 MNHEY, CDR2 SVGEGT. Trimming left V 6 bases short and J 8 bases short, with 32 bases between. The CDR3 runs 20 residues.

The chain carries TRBV29-1 and TRBJ1-3, with a weak D call TRBD1 (5 bases). Trimming shortened V by 2 bases and J by 2 bases, and 10 bases separated the two germline ends. Germline V gene data show CDR1 as SQVTM and CDR2 as ANQGSEA. This CDR3 is 14 amino acids long. CDR3 residues: CSVEKTETGNTIYF. The CDR3 DNA follows: TGCAGCGTTGAAAAGACAGAAACTGGAAACACCATATATTTT. Based on the CDR3 plus reference TRBV29-1 and TRBJ1-3, the full variable domain is SAVISQKPSRDICQRGTSLTIQCQVDSQVTMMFWYRQQPGQSLTLIATANQGSEATYESGFVIDKFPISRPNLTFSTLTVSNMSPEDSSIYLCSVEKTETGNTIYFGEGSWLTVV.

The chain recombines TRBV20-1 with TRBJ1-1; 8 nucleotides agree with TRBD1. This CDR3 is 14 amino acids long. The ends lost 6 bases at V and 1 base at J; junction bases unmatched: 7. In germline, CDR1 is DFQATT, CDR2 SNEGSKA (reference sequence). CDR3 protein: CSAVPGTGNTEAFF. The CDR3 nucleotides read TGCAGTGCCGTACCCGGGACAGGGAACACTGAAGCTTTCTTT.

The chain employs TRBV4-1 and TRBJ1-1; D uncertain. Germline V gene data show CDR1 as MGHRA and CDR2 as YSYEKL. V dropped 0 bases and J dropped 1 base, with 12 bases sitting between them. The length of the CDR3 is 16 residues. This CDR3 is CASSQDQRHPNTEAFF. DNA of the CDR3: TGCGCCAGCAGCCAAGATCAGCGACACCCGAACACTGAAGCTTTCTTT.